Listed below are T cell receptor beta chains from one sample, sequenced in a study of shared clonotypes between healthy human individuals. This table comes from immunoSEQ multiplex PCR, and its TCRdb copy is limited to in-frame clones, with some not included. Found here are nearly 2 million clones, just under 95% of them singletons; the top ten hold 1% to 1.5%. The sequencing input was naive CD8+ T cells sorted from blood. The receptors were sampled from a man younger than 35 in good health. Each CDR3 is given with its conserved first and last residue. A D gene is named only where the DNA matches it firmly. The listing skips clone size in some rows; elsewhere it reads once, few, many or a size class.

>TRBV5-1|-|TRBJ1-4|-
CASSFSSGAKNEKLFF
TGCGCCAGCAGCTTTTCCTCGGGGGCGAAGAATGAAAAACTGTTTTTT
>TRBV4-1|-|TRBJ2-5|-
CASSQVQGGETQYF
TGCGCCAGCAGCCAAGTACAGGGAGGAGAGACCCAGTACTTC
>TRBV7-9|-|TRBJ1-1|-
CASSLFANEAFF
TGTGCCAGCAGCTTATTCGCCAATGAAGCTTTCTTT
>TRBV25-1|-|TRBJ1-1|-
CASSEYGTDEAFF
TGTGCCAGCAGTGAATACGGGACCGATGAAGCTTTCTTT
>TRBV5-4|TRBD1|TRBJ1-1|-
CASSPGQVNTEAFF
TGTGCCAGCAGCCCGGGACAGGTGAACACTGAAGCTTTCTTT
>TRBV28|-|TRBJ1-2|-
CASSWGPGWASNYGYTF
TGTGCCAGCAGCTGGGGGCCAGGATGGGCTTCTAACTATGGCTACACCTTC
>TRBV5-4|-|TRBJ2-7|-
CASSEGPITYEQYF
TGTGCCAGCAGCGAGGGGCCAATAACCTACGAGCAGTACTTC
>TRBV7-6|TRBD1|TRBJ1-4|-
CASSLSDRVEKLFF
TGTGCCAGCAGCTTAAGCGACAGGGTTGAAAAACTGTTTTTT
>TRBV27|-|TRBJ1-1|-
CASSFRTANTEAFF
TGTGCCAGCAGCTTCCGGACAGCTAACACTGAAGCTTTCTTT
>TRBV5-1|TRBD1|TRBJ1-1|-
CASSWGTGGTNTEAFF
TGCGCCAGCAGCTGGGGGACAGGGGGAACGAACACTGAAGCTTTCTTT
>TRBV7-9|-|TRBJ1-4|-
CASSLASSAGELREKLFF
TGTGCCAGCAGCTTAGCTTCTAGTGCGGGGGAACTCCGAGAAAAACTGTTTTTT
>TRBV6-6|-|TRBJ2-7|-
CASSYSHPTYEQYF
TGTGCCAGCAGTTACTCTCACCCGACCTACGAGCAGTACTTC
>TRBV7-8|-|TRBJ2-5|-
CASSLGTDRETQYF
TGTGCCAGCAGCCTAGGGACGGACCGAGAGACCCAGTACTTC
>TRBV27|-|TRBJ2-7|-
CASAAGPSTYEQYF
TGTGCCAGCGCGGCAGGGCCTAGTACCTACGAGCAGTACTTC
>TRBV7-8|-|TRBJ2-7|-
CASSLPRTGDVERESHEQYF
TGTGCCAGCAGCTTACCTCGAACAGGGGACGTTGAGCGGGAGTCCCACGAGCAGTACTTC
>TRBV19|-|TRBJ1-1|-
CASSISGKNTEAFF
TGTGCCAGTAGTATATCGGGGAAGAACACTGAAGCTTTCTTT
>TRBV7-9|-|TRBJ1-2|once
CASSFVTASRGYTF
TGTGCCAGCAGCTTCGTGACAGCTTCGAGGGGCTACACCTTC
>TRBV18|TRBD1|TRBJ2-7|-
CASSPDRQTSYEQYF
TGTGCCAGCTCACCGGACAGGCAAACCTCCTACGAGCAGTACTTC
>TRBV11-2|-|TRBJ2-1|-
CASTTQGGPYNEQFF
TGTGCCAGCACCACCCAGGGGGGGCCCTACAATGAGCAGTTCTTC
>TRBV13|-|TRBJ2-7|few
CASSLGRGYEQYF
TGTGCCAGCAGCTTAGGCCGGGGCTACGAGCAGTACTTC
>TRBV11-2|TRBD2|TRBJ2-1|-
CASSLAGGLHEQFF
TGTGCCAGCAGCTTAGCGGGGGGGCTGCATGAGCAGTTCTTC
>TRBV5-6|TRBD1|TRBJ2-7|-
CASSSGTGSYEQYF
TGTGCCAGCAGTTCCGGGACAGGCTCCTACGAGCAGTACTTC
>TRBV6-8|TRBD2|TRBJ2-7|once
CASSPARTSSYEQYF
TGTGCCAGCAGCCCCGCCCGGACTAGCAGTTACGAGCAGTACTTC
>TRBV2|-|TRBJ1-5|-
CASSEVPPWDLSNQPQHF
TGTGCCAGCAGTGAGGTGCCCCCTTGGGATCTTAGCAATCAGCCCCAGCATTTT
>TRBV30|-|TRBJ2-7|-
CAWSAGSEQYF
TGTGCCTGGAGCGCAGGGTCCGAGCAGTACTTC